These 31 T cell receptor beta chains originate from one sample sequenced in a study of T cells after yellow fever vaccination. One entry per CDR3 protein, called by TCRdb with MiXCR from the 5' RACE reads. The sample carries roughly 500,000 distinct CDR3 sequences, around 21% recorded once. Sequencing used PBMCs, obtained 15 days after the yellow fever booster vaccination. These receptors all come from a man aged 30-40 years who received the YFV17D yellow fever vaccine.

This clonotype was counted a few times. The chain links TRBV19 to TRBJ2-1, with 7 nucleotides matching TRBD2. V lost 5 bases to trimming and J lost 8 bases; unmatched junction nucleotides: 12. CDR1 LNHDA and CDR2 SQIVND come from the germline V gene (reference sequence). This CDR3 is built from 15 residues. Written as DNA, the CDR3 is TGTGCCAGTAGTCCCCCGAGCGGGAAATCCCATGAGCAGTTCTTC. It translates to CASSPPSGKSHEQFF.

The V gene is TRBV18, the J gene TRBJ2-2; a weak D match, TRBD2 (5 bases). V lost 1 base, J lost 0 bases, and 9 bases lay in between. This CDR3 has 16 residues. In germline, CDR1 is KGHSH, CDR2 LQKENI. Written as DNA, the CDR3 is TGTGCCAGCTCACCACGGGCGGGCCCGAACACCGGGGAGCTGTTTTTT. Translated: CASSPRAGPNTGELFF.

This clonotype was detected only a few times. The chain has TRBV18 and TRBJ2-1, with D uncertain. Trimming removed 4 bases from V and 0 bases from J, with 7 bases in between. This CDR3 spans 14 amino acids. From germline, CDR1 is KGHSH and CDR2 LQKENI. The CDR3 region has the DNA TGTGCCAGCTCACTATCGAACTCCTACAATGAGCAGTTCTTC. This encodes CASSLSNSYNEQFF.

The chain has TRBV10-3 and TRBJ2-3; 7 nucleotides match TRBD2. Germline lookup yields CDR1 ENHRY and CDR2 SYGVKD. The CDR3 extends over 14 amino acids. J was trimmed by 1 base and V by 11 bases; bases with no gene match: 9. The CDR3 sequence is CASGRLAGTDTQYF. CDR3 in DNA: TGTGCCTCGGGGAGGCTAGCGGGCACAGATACGCAGTATTTT.

This clonotype was counted between two and nine times. The chain uses TRBV4-2 and TRBJ2-7; a possible D gene is TRBD2 (5 bases). V was trimmed by 4 bases and J by 7 bases, leaving 17 bases between them. CDR1 and CDR2 from the germline V gene are LGHNA and YNFKEQ. The length of the CDR3 is 14 residues. The CDR3 is CASSPGGGLEEQYF. CDR3 nucleotides: TGTGCCAGCAGCCCCGGAGGAGGATTGGAGGAGCAGTACTTC.

This clonotype was observed many times. V is TRBV7-9 and J is TRBJ2-5, with 8 nucleotides matching TRBD1. CDR3 size: 15 residues. CDR1 and CDR2 from the germline V gene are SEHNR and FQNEAQ (reference sequence). V dropped 5 bases and J dropped 3; count of bases not matched to a gene: 8. The CDR3 DNA is TGTGCCAGCAGCGTAAACCGGGACAGGAAAGAGACCCAGTACTTC. This gives the protein CASSVNRDRKETQYF. The variable domain in full, with the rest retrieved from reference TRBV7-9 and TRBJ2-5, is DTGVSQNPRHKITKRGQNVTFRCDPISEHNRLYWYRQTLGQGPEFLTYFQNEAQLEKSRLLSDRFSAERPKGSFSTLEIQRTEQGDSAMYLCASSVNRDRKETQYFGPGTRLLVL.

The J gene is TRBJ2-4, the V gene TRBV30, with D perhaps matching TRBD1 or TRBD2 (6 bases each). Germline V gives CDR1 GTSNPN, CDR2 SVGIG (reference sequence). The CDR3 has 14 residues. The V gene lost 1 base and the J gene lost 2 bases, with 9 bases spanning the gap. In DNA form, the CDR3 reads TGTGCCTGGAGTGGGAGGGGGTCCAAAAACATTCAGTACTTC. This sequence encodes CAWSGRGSKNIQYF.

This clonotype was observed a handful of times. V is TRBV9 and J is TRBJ1-2; no reliable D call. CDR3 length: 12 residues. CDR1 is SGDLS, CDR2 YYNGEE, per germline. Trimming removed 3 bases at V and 6 bases at J, with 9 bases between. CDR3 DNA sequence: TGTGCCAGCAGCGCCCAAGCGGATGGCTACACCTTC. This codes for CASSAQADGYTF. Supplemented by reference TRBV9 and TRBJ1-2, the full variable domain reads DSGVTQTPKHLITATGQRVTLRCSPRSGDLSVYWYQQSLDQGLQFLIQYYNGEERAKGNILERFSAQQFPDLHSELNLSSLELGDSALYFCASSAQADGYTFGSGTRLTVV.

The J gene is TRBJ2-3, the V gene TRBV5-1; maybe TRBD2 (5 bases). Looked up from germline, CDR1 is SGHRS and CDR2 is YFSETQ. Deletions cut 0 bases from V and 4 bases from J, with 9 bases between. The CDR3 length is 14 residues. CDR3 DNA sequence: TGCGCCAGCAGCTTGGGGGCTAGCCCAGATACGCAGTATTTT. Residues: CASSLGASPDTQYF.

The CDR3 reads CASSPKTGVNTEAFF. The CDR3, as DNA: TGTGCCAGCTCACCAAAGACAGGGGTGAACACTGAAGCTTTCTTT. V and J are TRBV18 and TRBJ1-1, with 8 bases identical to TRBD1. V shed 2 bases, J shed 0 bases, and the junction held 2 bases outside the gene matches. CDR1 and CDR2 from the germline V gene are KGHSH and LQKENI. The CDR3 contains 15 residues. Full variable domain (missing parts from reference TRBV18 and TRBJ1-1): NAGVMQNPRHLVRRRGQEARLRCSPMKGHSHVYWYRQLPEEGLKFMVYLQKENIIDESGMPKERFSAEFPKEGPSILRIQQVVRGDSAAYFCASSPKTGVNTEAFFGQGTRLTVV.

This clonotype was counted a few times. The chain recombines TRBV7-9 with TRBJ2-1; D call uncertain. Germline V CDR1 and CDR2: SEHNR, FQNEAQ (reference sequence). Trimming cost V 5 bases and J 11 bases, with 16 bases left between them. The CDR3 length is 13 residues. The CDR3 is CASSLPGRPKQFF. CDR3 nucleotide sequence: TGTGCCAGCAGCCTCCCCGGGCGTCCTAAGCAGTTCTTC. The full variable domain, in which reference TRBV7-9 and TRBJ2-1 provide the parts outside the CDR3, is DTGVSQNPRHKITKRGQNVTFRCDPISEHNRLYWYRQTLGQGPEFLTYFQNEAQLEKSRLLSDRFSAERPKGSFSTLEIQRTEQGDSAMYLCASSLPGRPKQFFGPGTRLTVL.

The chain uses TRBV24-1 and TRBJ1-2; D remains unclear. This CDR3 comprises 14 residues. Trimming removed 2 bases from V and 2 bases from J, with 8 bases in between. Germline V gives CDR1 KGHDR, CDR2 SFDVKD. The CDR3 region is CATSDWNFNYGYTF. CDR3 nucleotide sequence: TGTGCCACCAGTGATTGGAATTTCAACTATGGCTACACCTTC.

The chain couples TRBV6-2 or TRBV6-3 to TRBJ2-2; no clear D. This CDR3 contains 13 residues. Between the trimmed V and J ends, which lost 7 bases and 4 bases, there was a span of 10 bases. The germline V gene encodes CDR1 MNHEY and CDR2 SVGEGT. CDR3 nucleotide sequence: TGTGCCAGCAACGAGTGGCTCACCGGGGAGCTGTTTTTT. Amino acid sequence: CASNEWLTGELFF.

The chain carries TRBV20-1 and TRBJ2-7, with 13 bases identical to TRBD2. The length of the CDR3 is 15 residues. Germline V gives CDR1 DFQATT, CDR2 SNEGSKA (reference sequence). J was trimmed by 7 bases and V by 0 bases; bases with no gene match: 6. DNA of the CDR3: TGCAGTGCTAGAGATCCGGGACTAGCGGGATATGAGCAGTACTTC. Protein: CSARDPGLAGYEQYF.

The chain has TRBV14 and TRBJ2-5, with 7 bases fitting TRBD1. Germline assignment: CDR1 SGHDN and CDR2 FVKESK. There are 16 residues in the CDR3. After removal of 2 bases from V and 1 base from J, the junction contained 7 bases not matched to a gene. The CDR3 DNA follows: TGTGCCAGCAGCCAAAACCCCGGGACAGTCCAAGAGACCCAGTACTTC. Its translation: CASSQNPGTVQETQYF.

This clonotype was seen only a few times. The chain employs TRBV12-3 or TRBV12-4 and TRBJ2-3; D gene uncertain. The CDR3 contains 15 residues. The V and J ends lost 4 bases and 5 bases respectively, with 16 bases between them. CDR3 loop: CASSSLRRSEDTQYF. For the CDR3, the DNA is TGTGCCAGCAGTTCCCTTCGGCGATCAGAAGATACGCAGTATTTT.

This clonotype was seen a handful of times. The gene calls are TRBV15 and TRBJ1-4, with a weak D call TRBD1 (6 bases). Germline V gene sequence: CDR1 LNHNV, CDR2 YYDKDF (reference sequence). The V end lost 5 bases, the J end lost 7 bases, and 14 bases lay between the germline ends. The CDR3 contains 14 residues. The CDR3 sequence: CATSRGGITEKLFF. CDR3 bases: TGTGCCACCAGCCGAGGGGGGATTACTGAAAAACTGTTTTTT.

This chain uses TRBV6-5 with TRBJ2-3, with TRBD2 matching 10 bases. Trimming removed 3 bases from V and 7 bases from J; junction bases left unmatched: 7. CDR1 is MNHEY and CDR2 is SVGAGI in the germline V gene. The CDR3 covers 15 residues. CDR3 loop: CASSYQAGGPYTQYF. CDR3 coding DNA: TGTGCCAGCAGTTATCAAGCGGGAGGGCCATATACGCAGTATTTT.

The J gene is TRBJ2-4, the V gene TRBV10-3, with D possibly matching TRBD2 (5 bases). The germline gives CDR1 ENHRY, CDR2 SYGVKD. V was clipped by 3 bases and J by 0 bases, with 6 bases between them. The CDR3 has 14 amino acids. This CDR3 reads CAISDGVAKNIQYF. The CDR3 DNA follows: TGTGCCATCAGTGACGGGGTAGCCAAAAACATTCAGTACTTC.

The J gene is TRBJ2-6, the V gene TRBV28; 9 positions match TRBD1. CDR1 MDHEN and CDR2 SYDVKM come from the germline V gene. V lost 5 bases and J lost 0; bases outside the gene matches: 11. CDR3 size: 19 residues. CDR3 nucleotides: TGTGCCAGCAGTGTCGTACCGGGACAGGGATTCTCTGGGGCCAACGTCCTGACTTTC. Translating gives CASSVVPGQGFSGANVLTF.

This clonotype occurred a few times. This chain joins TRBV12-3 or TRBV12-4 and TRBJ2-7, with 7 nucleotides matching TRBD2. The CDR3 covers 12 residues. V dropped 8 bases and J dropped 4; count of bases not matched to a gene: 5. CDR3: CASGAGWYEQYF. In nucleotides, the CDR3 is TGTGCCAGCGGAGCGGGATGGTACGAGCAGTACTTC.

The rearrangement links TRBV5-1 to TRBJ2-7; TRBD1 or TRBD2 may be the D gene (5 bases each). CDR1 and CDR2 (germline): SGHRS, YFSETQ. V lost 0 bases to trimming and J lost 3 bases, with 13 bases between them. The CDR3 consists of 15 residues. The DNA for the CDR3 is TGCGCCAGCAGCTTGGATCAGGGACCCCTCTACGAGCAGTACTTC. Protein: CASSLDQGPLYEQYF.

This clonotype has just a few counts. The chain uses TRBV6-2 or TRBV6-3 and TRBJ2-7; the D gene is possibly TRBD2 (5 bases). CDR1 MNHEY and CDR2 SVGEGT come from the germline V gene. This CDR3 spans 14 amino acids. The ends were cut back, 6 bases at V and 5 bases at J, with 17 bases in the middle. CDR3: CASRTSGKGHEQYF. The CDR3 nucleotides read TGTGCCAGCAGAACCTCCGGGAAAGGGCACGAGCAGTACTTC.

This clonotype was counted only a few times. The V call is TRBV30, the J call TRBJ2-7, with 8 bases aligning to TRBD2. CDR3 length: 14 amino acids. V lost 3 bases to trimming and J lost 4 bases; unmatched junction nucleotides: 8. Germline V gives CDR1 GTSNPN, CDR2 SVGIG (reference sequence). This chain's CDR3 is CAWRAGTSIYEQYF. The CDR3 DNA reads as TGTGCCTGGAGGGCCGGGACTAGTATTTACGAGCAGTACTTC.

This clonotype has a count of ten or more. CDR3 region: CASSDRAEQYF. DNA of the CDR3: TGTGCCAGCAGTGACAGGGCCGAGCAGTACTTC. The chain is built from TRBV28 and TRBJ2-7, with 7 positions matching TRBD1. This CDR3 comprises 11 residues. V lost 5 bases to trimming and J lost 6 bases; unmatched junction nucleotides: 1. Germline CDR1 reads MDHEN; CDR2 reads SYDVKM.

V gene TRBV20-1 combines with J gene TRBJ2-7; possibly TRBD2 for D (5 bases). V dropped 5 bases and J dropped 0 bases, with 23 bases sitting between them. This CDR3 is built from 17 residues. The germline V gene encodes CDR1 DFQATT and CDR2 SNEGSKA (reference sequence). CDR3 coding DNA: TGCAGTGCTGAATCGGCCCGGATTCCGGGAAGCTCCTACGAGCAGTACTTC. Residues: CSAESARIPGSSYEQYF.

A few counts support this clonotype. The rearrangement uses TRBV6-2 or TRBV6-3 and TRBJ1-3; D is unresolved. CDR1 is MNHEY and CDR2 is SVGEGT in the germline V gene. The length of the CDR3 is 14 residues. V was cut by 6 bases and J by 4 bases, with 13 bases left in between. CDR3 nucleotides: TGTGCCAGCAGGAGGACGGCGCGAGGAAACACCATATATTTT. This codes for CASRRTARGNTIYF.

The chain combines TRBV12-3 or TRBV12-4 with TRBJ2-2, with D perhaps matching TRBD1 (6 bases). The CDR3 runs to 15 residues. V was cut by 3 bases and J by 5 bases, with 13 bases left in between. The CDR3 spells CASSFRQGSTGELFF. The CDR3, as DNA: TGTGCCAGCAGTTTCCGGCAGGGGAGTACCGGGGAGCTGTTTTTT.

This clonotype was recorded a few times. The J gene is TRBJ2-5, the V gene TRBV12-3 or TRBV12-4, with D hard to call. Trimming removed 6 bases at V and 5 bases at J, with 16 bases between. The CDR3 has 14 residues. CDR3 DNA sequence: TGTGCCAGCAGCCTCCGCGAAGGTCTGGAGACCCAGTACTTC. This sequence encodes CASSLREGLETQYF.

The genes are TRBV20-1 and TRBJ2-2; 9 bases match TRBD2. This CDR3 spans 14 amino acids. Germline V gene lookup returns CDR1 DFQATT and CDR2 SNEGSKA (reference sequence). With 3 bases clipped from V and 5 bases from J, the junction kept 4 bases outside the gene matches. CDR3 loop: CSASQTSGTGELFF. In nucleotides, the CDR3 is TGCAGTGCTAGTCAGACTAGCGGTACCGGGGAGCTGTTTTTT.

This clonotype was seen a few times. This chain uses TRBV24-1 with TRBJ2-2; no clear D gene. CDR1 KGHDR and CDR2 SFDVKD come from the germline V gene. This CDR3 is 13 amino acids long. V lost 4 bases and J 5 bases, leaving 7 bases between the germline ends. The CDR3 spells CATSESRTGELFF. The CDR3 region has the DNA TGTGCCACCAGTGAAAGTAGGACCGGGGAGCTGTTTTTT.